The 19 T cell receptor beta chains below come from one sample, sequenced in a study of radiotherapy plus CTLA-4 blockade in lung cancer. Repertoires were generated with immunoSEQ multiplex PCR, while TCRdb's copy carries only in-frame clones and drops some. Of about 40,000 clones listed, more than 75% are singletons. Sequencing was performed on peripheral blood, taken from a patient treated with radiotherapy plus ipilimumab. The receptors here all came from a human donor with non-small cell lung cancer that progressed on radiotherapy plus ipilimumab.

The chain recombines TRBV10-2 with TRBJ1-5, with TRBD1 matching 7 bases. The CDR3 is made up of 18 amino acids. Trimming cost V 2 bases and J 2 bases; bases outside gene matches: 12. CDR1 and CDR2 from the germline V gene are WSHSY and SAAADI. The CDR3 here is CASSENVDRAFGNQPQHF. DNA for the CDR3: TGCGCCAGCAGTGAGAACGTTGACAGGGCATTCGGCAATCAGCCCCAGCATTTT.

The rearrangement links TRBV9 to TRBJ2-3; 8 bases agree with TRBD2. Trimming at V came to 3 bases and at J to 2 bases, leaving 8 bases not matched to a gene. The germline V gene encodes CDR1 SGDLS and CDR2 YYNGEE. CDR3 size: 16 residues. CDR3 nucleotides: TGTGCCAGCAGCGGACGAGCGGGGGACACCACAGATACGCAGTATTTT. It specifies CASSGRAGDTTDTQYF. The entire variable domain, with the rest obtained from reference TRBV9 and TRBJ2-3, is as follows: DSGVTQTPKHLITATGQRVTLRCSPRSGDLSVYWYQQSLDQGLQFLIQYYNGEERAKGNILERFSAQQFPDLHSELNLSSLELGDSALYFCASSGRAGDTTDTQYFGPGTRLTVL.

This clone was seen a handful of times. CDR3 sequence (DNA): TGTGCCAGCAGCCCGGGAGAGGGGCAGCCCCAGCATTTT. It codes for CASSPGEGQPQHF. This chain uses TRBV2 with TRBJ1-5, with a possible D match to TRBD1 (5 bases). CDR3 size: 13 residues. V was clipped by 6 bases and J by 7 bases, with 13 bases between them. Germline lookup yields CDR1 SNHLY and CDR2 FYNNEI. Using reference TRBV2 and TRBJ1-5 for the parts outside the CDR3, the full variable domain is EPEVTQTPSHQVTQMGQEVILRCVPISNHLYFYWYRQILGQKVEFLVSFYNNEISEKSEIFDDQFSVERPDGSNFTLKIRSTKLEDSAMYFCASSPGEGQPQHFGDGTRLSIL.

The genes are TRBV19 and TRBJ2-1; the D gene is possibly TRBD2 (7 bases). Trimming pared 3 bases from V and 9 bases from J, leaving 24 bases between. Germline values: CDR1 LNHDA, CDR2 SQIVND (reference sequence). The CDR3 is made up of 17 amino acids. The CDR3 loop reads CASSIPPRFEGGGEQFF. The DNA of the CDR3 is TGTGCCAGTAGTATCCCCCCCAGGTTTGAAGGGGGGGGTGAGCAGTTCTTC. The full variable domain, rest sourced from reference TRBV19 and TRBJ2-1, is DGGITQSPKYLFRKEGQNVTLSCEQNLNHDAMYWYRQDPGQGLRLIYYSQIVNDFQKGDIAEGYSVSREKKESFPLTVTSAQKNPTAFYLCASSIPPRFEGGGEQFFGPGTRLTVL.

The CDR3 coding sequence is TGTGCCAGCAGCCCGGACAGGGGGCTCCCGGGGGAAAAACTGTTTTTT. Translating gives CASSPDRGLPGEKLFF. The chain couples TRBV7-9 to TRBJ1-4, with TRBD1 identical over 11 bases. V gave up 5 bases and J gave up 8 bases; unmatched junction bases: 10. CDR1 and CDR2 (germline): SEHNR, FQNEAQ (reference sequence). The CDR3 has 16 residues. The full variable domain, its missing parts supplied by reference TRBV7-9 and TRBJ1-4, is DTGVSQNPRHKITKRGQNVTFRCDPISEHNRLYWYRQTLGQGPEFLTYFQNEAQLEKSRLLSDRFSAERPKGSFSTLEIQRTEQGDSAMYLCASSPDRGLPGEKLFFGSGTQLSVL.

V gene TRBV7-8 combines with J gene TRBJ1-5; unclear D gene. V was shortened by 3 bases and J by 3 bases, with 15 bases between the two germline ends. This CDR3 contains 16 residues. Germline assignment: CDR1 SGHVS and CDR2 FQNEAQ. In DNA form, the CDR3 reads TGTGCCAGCAGCTTCTCATCGTCGGGTGCCAATCAGCCCCAGCATTTT. Translation: CASSFSSSGANQPQHF.

This clone was recorded only once. V gene TRBV5-1 combines with J gene TRBJ1-4; 10 bases are a match to TRBD1. The CDR3 is made up of 14 amino acids. Germline V gene lookup returns CDR1 SGHRS and CDR2 YFSETQ. The V segment lost 4 bases and the J segment 8 bases; nucleotides outside the gene matches: 5. CDR3: CASSRWDRGEKLFF. CDR3 coding DNA: TGCGCCAGCAGCCGATGGGACAGGGGAGAAAAACTGTTTTTT.

The chain carries TRBV4-1 and TRBJ2-2; D remains ambiguous. The germline CDR1 and CDR2 sequences are MGHRA and YSYEKL. V lost 1 base to trimming and J lost 0 bases, with 9 bases between them. The CDR3 sequence is 16 residues long. In nucleotides, the CDR3 is TGCGCCAGCAGCCAAGGGTGGCAGTCGAACACCGGGGAGCTGTTTTTT. Its protein is CASSQGWQSNTGELFF.

The chain is built from TRBV4-2 and TRBJ2-7, with 7 nucleotides matching TRBD2. The CDR3 totals 15 residues. V lost 1 base to trimming and J lost 3 bases; unmatched junction nucleotides: 6. Per the germline V gene, CDR1 is LGHNA and CDR2 is YNFKEQ. The DNA for the CDR3 is TGTGCCAGCAGCCAAGTCATAGCGGGTAACTACGAGCAGTACTTC. Its protein product is CASSQVIAGNYEQYF.

The CDR3 spells CASSSGSYNSPLHF. CDR3 nucleotide sequence: TGTGCCAGTAGTTCGGGCTCCTATAATTCACCCCTCCACTTT. The chain recombines TRBV19 with TRBJ1-6; D remains ambiguous. The V gene lost 5 bases and the J gene lost 0 bases, with 5 bases spanning the gap. The germline V gene has CDR1 LNHDA and CDR2 SQIVND (reference sequence). The CDR3 extends over 14 amino acids.

The rearrangement links TRBV7-8 to TRBJ1-5; the D is unclear. CDR1 is SGHVS and CDR2 is FQNEAQ in the germline V gene. The CDR3 covers 15 residues. Trimming shortened V by 5 bases and J by 2 bases, and 13 bases separated the two germline ends. DNA of the CDR3: TGTGCCAGCAGCCGCATGCGGGTAGGCAATCAGCCCCAGCATTTT. Protein: CASSRMRVGNQPQHF.

This clone was found once. This rearrangement joins TRBV5-1 to TRBJ2-2; D might be TRBD1 (7 bases). This CDR3 spans 16 amino acids. Germline values: CDR1 SGHRS, CDR2 YFSETQ. The germline V and J ends were trimmed by 4 bases and 8 bases, with 21 bases remaining between them. The CDR3 region is CASSPEGTVLSGELFF. The CDR3 DNA reads TGCGCCAGCAGCCCGGAGGGGACAGTTTTATCAGGGGAGCTGTTTTTT. The full variable domain, its missing parts supplied by reference TRBV5-1 and TRBJ2-2, is KAGVTQTPRYLIKTRGQQVTLSCSPISGHRSVSWYQQTPGQGLQFLFEYFSETQRNKGNFPGRFSGRQFSNSRSEMNVSTLELGDSALYLCASSPEGTVLSGELFFGEGSRLTVL.

The CDR3 sequence is CASSLVPGERQYF. CDR3 coding DNA: TGTGCCAGCAGCTTGGTTCCGGGAGAAAGGCAGTACTTC. The V call is TRBV5-4, the J call TRBJ2-7; D is possibly TRBD2 (6 bases). Germline V lookup: CDR1 SGHNT, CDR2 YYREEE (reference sequence). The CDR3 runs to 13 residues. Trimming stripped 0 bases from V and 9 bases from J, with 13 bases between.

The J gene is TRBJ2-7, the V gene TRBV6-1; 7 bases map to TRBD2. The CDR3 spans 14 residues. CDR1 and CDR2 from the germline V gene are MNHNS and SASEGT. After removal of 2 bases from V and 2 bases from J, the junction contained 3 bases not matched to a gene. The CDR3 sequence: CASSERLATYEQYF. The CDR3, as DNA: TGTGCCAGCAGTGAAAGACTAGCCACCTACGAGCAGTACTTC.

CDR3 nucleotide sequence: TGTGCCAGCAGCCAGGGCCTGGTGAACACTGAAGCTTTCTTT. This gives the protein CASSQGLVNTEAFF. J is TRBJ1-1 and V is TRBV7-8, with a possible D match to TRBD1 (5 bases). Per the germline V gene, CDR1 is SGHVS and CDR2 is FQNEAQ. The CDR3 runs to 14 residues. The ends were cut back, 5 bases at V and 0 bases at J, with 10 bases in the middle.

This clone has only one observation. The chain combines TRBV6-1 with TRBJ1-1; the D gene is possibly TRBD1 (6 bases). V lost 4 bases and J 0 bases, leaving 9 bases between the germline ends. The CDR3 has 14 residues. CDR1 MNHNS and CDR2 SASEGT come from the germline V gene. CDR3 sequence (DNA): TGTGCCAGCAGTGGGACAGTAATGAACACTGAAGCTTTCTTT. Amino acids: CASSGTVMNTEAFF.

The chain employs TRBV6-1 and TRBJ1-6; no clear D. CDR1 and CDR2 (germline): MNHNS, SASEGT. CDR3 size: 16 residues. V lost 3 bases and J lost 9, with 18 bases in between. CDR3 DNA: TGTGCCAGCAGTGAGCTACTTCTCTCGGTCGGTTCACCCCTCCACTTT. This gives the protein CASSELLLSVGSPLHF.

The V and J genes are TRBV4-3 and TRBJ1-2; D is perhaps TRBD1 (5 bases). Per germline, CDR1 LGHNA and CDR2 YSLEER. V lost 0 bases, J lost 4 bases, and 18 bases lay in between. The CDR3 runs to 17 residues. The CDR3 protein is CASSQDERLTVTYGYTF. Here the CDR3 DNA reads TGCGCCAGCAGCCAAGACGAACGACTGACAGTTACCTATGGCTACACCTTC.

The chain joins TRBV4-1 to TRBJ2-7, with D possibly being TRBD2 (6 bases). CDR1 is MGHRA and CDR2 is YSYEKL in the germline V gene. The V end lost 0 bases, the J end lost 2 bases, and 11 bases lay between the germline ends. This CDR3 comprises 15 residues. CDR3 DNA: TGCGCCAGCAGCCAAGATGGGGCGGGGACCTACGAGCAGTACTTC. This sequence encodes CASSQDGAGTYEQYF.